The present TCR beta chain was sequenced within a study of glioma-infiltrating T cells after dendritic cell vaccination. At the level of the study: Treatment, given 2003 to 2012, was autologous tumor lysate-pulsed dendritic cell vaccination.

Using immunoSEQ multiplex PCR, the repertoire was profiled, and TCRdb retains in-frame clones only, with some absent. The sample has about 90,000 clones, over 75% seen once. Germline values: CDR1 SGHRS, CDR2 YFSETQ. Trimming at V came to 4 bases and at J to 2 bases, leaving 5 bases not matched to a gene. This CDR3 has 15 amino acids. Comments on this clone: Its antigen remains unidentified.

Study-level results: Higher pretreatment TIL content predicted longer progression-free time and survival.

The specimen comprised blood, sampled before dendritic cell vaccination. V usage is TRBV5-1 and J usage is TRBJ2-3; 9 nucleotides line up with TRBD1. The TCR was taken from a human donor with glioblastoma. CDR3 loop: CASSPTGGLTDTQYF. The CDR3 DNA is TGCGCCAGCAGCCCGACAGGGGGACTCACAGATACGCAGTATTTT. The complete variable domain, with remaining parts taken from reference TRBV5-1 and TRBJ2-3, reads KAGVTQTPRYLIKTRGQQVTLSCSPISGHRSVSWYQQTPGQGLQFLFEYFSETQRNKGNFPGRFSGRQFSNSRSEMNVSTLELGDSALYLCASSPTGGLTDTQYFGPGTRLTVL.